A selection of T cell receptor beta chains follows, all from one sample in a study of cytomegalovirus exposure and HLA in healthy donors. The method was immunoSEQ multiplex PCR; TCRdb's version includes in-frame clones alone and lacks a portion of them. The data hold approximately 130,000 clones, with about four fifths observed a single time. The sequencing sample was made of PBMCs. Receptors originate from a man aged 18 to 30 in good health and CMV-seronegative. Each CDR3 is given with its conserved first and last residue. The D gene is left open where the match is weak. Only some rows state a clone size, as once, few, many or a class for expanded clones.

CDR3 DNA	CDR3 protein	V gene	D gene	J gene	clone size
TGTGCCAGCAGCATTATAGCGGGGGGGCACAATGAGCAGTTCTTC	CASSIIAGGHNEQFF	TRBV7-3	TRBD2	TRBJ2-1	.
TGTGCCAGCAGCTTACAGGGACGGGGAGCTTTCTTT	CASSLQGRGAFF	TRBV5-5	.	TRBJ1-1	few
TGTGCCAGCAGCCCCACTGAGTTCGGGGGGACCTACGAGCAGTACTTC	CASSPTEFGGTYEQYF	TRBV14	TRBD2	TRBJ2-7	.
TGTGCCAGCAGTTACTCGATGGGGACAGAGTATCAGCCCCAGCATTTT	CASSYSMGTEYQPQHF	TRBV6-8	TRBD1	TRBJ1-5	few
TGTGCCAGCATTAATACATACCGGGACAGGGCTAATTACGAGCAGTACTTC	CASINTYRDRANYEQYF	TRBV28	TRBD1	TRBJ2-7	.
TGTGCCAGTAGTCCGTGGGAGGCAGATACGCAGTATTTT	CASSPWEADTQYF	TRBV19	.	TRBJ2-3	.
TGTGCCAGCAGTTACTCGGTCAGTCGCAATGAGCAGTTCTTC	CASSYSVSRNEQFF	TRBV6-5	.	TRBJ2-1	few
TGTGCCACTACCACAGCTCTCTATGGCTACACCTTC	CATTTALYGYTF	TRBV19	.	TRBJ1-2	.
TGTGCCAGCACCTCCATGGGGCAGGGGTCGGGTAATTCACCCCTCCACTTT	CASTSMGQGSGNSPLHF	TRBV28	.	TRBJ1-6	few
TGTGCCAGCAGTCAGGGATCTCCCTACGAGCAGTACTTC	CASSQGSPYEQYF	TRBV6-5	.	TRBJ2-7	.
TGTGCCAGCAGCCAAGGTTCGGAGGGAAGGCAGCCCCAGCATTTT	CASSQGSEGRQPQHF	TRBV14	.	TRBJ1-5	few
TGTGCCAGCAGTTTACGCCTGGCTCCGAAAGAGACCCAGTACTTC	CASSLRLAPKETQYF	TRBV28	.	TRBJ2-5	.
TGTGCCAGCAGCCATCCAGGGGTTGGACAGCCCCAGCATTTT	CASSHPGVGQPQHF	TRBV6-5	.	TRBJ1-5	.